Presented here are 29 T cell receptor beta chains from one specimen sequenced in a study of blood T cell repertoires in COVID-19. Here immunoSEQ multiplex PCR was the method, and the copy in TCRdb shows in-frame clones only, minus some. The data hold roughly 200,000 clones, with around 85% observed a single time. Sequencing used peripheral blood. These receptors were taken from a person aged 65-85 years with COVID-19, enrolled during active disease.

The chain recombines TRBV19 with TRBJ1-1, with D possibly being TRBD1 (6 bases). The ends were cut back, 9 bases at V and 0 bases at J, with 20 bases in the middle. CDR3 length equals 16 residues. The germline V gene encodes CDR1 LNHDA and CDR2 SQIVND (reference sequence). The CDR3 is CASTRGRLKMNTEAFF. DNA for the CDR3: TGTGCCAGCACCAGGGGCCGCCTCAAGATGAACACTGAAGCTTTCTTT. Looking up the rest from reference TRBV19 and TRBJ1-1 gives the full variable domain: DGGITQSPKYLFRKEGQNVTLSCEQNLNHDAMYWYRQDPGQGLRLIYYSQIVNDFQKGDIAEGYSVSREKKESFPLTVTSAQKNPTAFYLCASTRGRLKMNTEAFFGQGTRLTVV.

The chain is built from TRBV21-1 and TRBJ2-1; TRBD2 is taken as the D call from the table, unchecked against the DNA. TRBV21-1 corresponds to a pseudogene. The CDR3 contains 15 residues. CDR3 bases: TGTGCCAGCAGCAAAGCTGGAGAGCCCTTCAATGAGCAGTTCTTC. Residues: CASSKAGEPFNEQFF.

The V call is TRBV6-2 or TRBV6-3, the J call TRBJ1-1; D is undetermined. V was cut by 0 bases and J by 1 base, with 9 bases left in between. The CDR3 consists of 15 residues. Germline V gives CDR1 MNHEY, CDR2 SVGEGT. The CDR3 reads CASSYSMSGNTEAFF. In DNA, the CDR3 is TGTGCCAGCAGTTACTCGATGTCAGGGAACACTGAAGCTTTCTTT.

The V call is TRBV11-2, the J call TRBJ2-1; a possible D gene is TRBD2 (7 bases). The CDR3 sequence is 16 residues long. V lost 2 bases, J lost 4 bases, and 15 bases lay in between. The V gene's germline CDR1 is SGHAT and CDR2 FQNNGV. CDR3 sequence: CASSLIGGGQYNEQFF. The CDR3 DNA follows: TGTGCCAGCAGCTTAATTGGCGGGGGCCAATACAATGAGCAGTTCTTC.

J is TRBJ2-1 and V is TRBV5-1; 8 nucleotides line up with TRBD2. The CDR3 runs 14 residues. Germline V CDR1 and CDR2: SGHRS, YFSETQ. Unmatched junction bases numbered 5, after V lost 0 bases and J lost 9 bases. CDR3: CASSLASGSTEQFF. As DNA, the CDR3 is TGCGCCAGCAGCTTGGCCAGCGGGAGCACTGAGCAGTTCTTC.

The CDR3 spells CASSISGGSSTDTQYF. CDR3 coding DNA: TGTGCCAGCAGTATTAGCGGGGGGAGTAGCACAGATACGCAGTATTTT. The V call is TRBV28, the J call TRBJ2-3; 10 nucleotides line up with TRBD2. J gave up 0 bases and V 5 bases, and 5 bases lay outside the gene matches. Germline values: CDR1 MDHEN, CDR2 SYDVKM. CDR3 length: 16 amino acids.

The genes are TRBV29-1 and TRBJ1-4; weak D call: TRBD1 (6 bases). Trimming removed 4 bases from V and 5 bases from J, with 11 bases in between. This CDR3 is 13 amino acids long. Germline V gene sequence: CDR1 SQVTM, CDR2 ANQGSEA. The CDR3 DNA sequence: TGCAGCGTTGGACCAACAGGGAATGAAAAACTGTTTTTT. As protein: CSVGPTGNEKLFF. The complete variable domain, with remaining parts taken from reference TRBV29-1 and TRBJ1-4, reads SAVISQKPSRDICQRGTSLTIQCQVDSQVTMMFWYRQQPGQSLTLIATANQGSEATYESGFVIDKFPISRPNLTFSTLTVSNMSPEDSSIYLCSVGPTGNEKLFFGSGTQLSVL.

This rearrangement joins TRBV4-3 to TRBJ2-3; 7 nucleotides agree with TRBD2. The CDR3 is 21 amino acids. Trimming removed 0 bases from V and 0 bases from J; junction bases left unmatched: 18. Germline values: CDR1 LGHNA, CDR2 YSLEER. In DNA, the CDR3 is TGCGCCAGCAGCCAAGAAGGGACGAGTGGAGGAGCGGGAAGAAGCACAGATACGCAGTATTTT. As protein: CASSQEGTSGGAGRSTDTQYF.

This clone was found once. The V and J genes are TRBV6-2 or TRBV6-3 and TRBJ1-1; possibly TRBD1 for D (5 bases). This CDR3 has 15 residues. CDR1 and CDR2 (germline): MNHEY, SVGEGT. V lost 2 bases, J lost 1 base, and 11 bases lay in between. For the CDR3, the DNA is TGTGCCAGCAGTTACGGGGGGATCACGAACACTGAAGCTTTCTTT. It yields the protein CASSYGGITNTEAFF.

The rearrangement links TRBV2 to TRBJ2-7; 8 bases match TRBD1. The CDR3 extends over 14 amino acids. V lost 1 base to trimming and J lost 1 base; unmatched junction nucleotides: 0. In germline, CDR1 is SNHLY, CDR2 FYNNEI. The CDR3 sequence is CASSEDRGSYEQYF. The CDR3 coding sequence is TGTGCCAGCAGTGAAGACAGGGGGTCCTACGAGCAGTACTTC.

The chain combines TRBV2 with TRBJ1-1, with 7 bases identical to TRBD1. V gave up 4 bases and J gave up 9 bases; unmatched junction bases: 20. Germline CDR1 is SNHLY and CDR2 is FYNNEI. This CDR3 is built from 17 residues. The CDR3 sequence is CASSATGSFFGGVKAFF. Here the CDR3 DNA reads TGTGCCAGCAGTGCGACAGGGTCATTTTTTGGCGGTGTAAAAGCTTTCTTT.

V usage is TRBV6-5 and J usage is TRBJ2-1; 9 bases are a match to TRBD1. The CDR3 spans 15 residues. The germline V gene has CDR1 MNHEY and CDR2 SVGAGI. With 1 base clipped from V and 7 bases from J, the junction kept 5 bases outside the gene matches. CDR3 region: CASSYFQTGGNEQFF. CDR3 bases: TGTGCCAGCAGTTACTTCCAGACAGGGGGGAATGAGCAGTTCTTC.

V usage is TRBV7-2 and J usage is TRBJ1-4; tentatively, D is TRBD1 (5 bases). Germline V gives CDR1 SGHTA, CDR2 FQGNSA. The CDR3 is 16 amino acids. V lost 5 bases to trimming and J lost 7 bases, with 20 bases between them. The CDR3 spells CASSALGGVIGEKLFF. The CDR3 coding sequence is TGTGCCAGCAGCGCCCTCGGGGGGGTAATTGGTGAAAAACTGTTTTTT.

V usage is TRBV6-1 and J usage is TRBJ1-4; D call uncertain. The CDR3 spans 14 residues. Germline V gene data show CDR1 as MNHNS and CDR2 as SASEGT. V lost 5 bases and J 3 bases, leaving 10 bases between the germline ends. The chain's CDR3 is CASSYGQSNEKLFF. In DNA, the CDR3 is TGTGCCAGCAGTTATGGTCAGTCTAATGAAAAACTGTTTTTT.

V gene TRBV14 combines with J gene TRBJ2-1, with a tentative D call TRBD2 (6 bases). CDR3 length: 13 residues. Per the germline V gene, CDR1 is SGHDN and CDR2 is FVKESK. V was clipped by 3 bases and J by 12 bases, with 15 bases between them. This chain's CDR3 is CASSQTRGSVQFF. CDR3 DNA: TGTGCCAGCAGCCAGACTAGGGGCTCGGTGCAGTTCTTC.

V and J are TRBV4-3 and TRBJ2-3, with unresolved D. Trimming stripped 0 bases from V and 1 base from J, with 11 bases between. The CDR3 covers 16 residues. CDR1 LGHNA and CDR2 YSLEER come from the germline V gene. The CDR3 spells CASSQESRQGTDTQYF. CDR3 nucleotides: TGCGCCAGCAGCCAAGAGTCTCGCCAGGGCACAGATACGCAGTATTTT.

The chain uses TRBV29-1 and TRBJ2-1, with D possibly TRBD2 on 7 matching bases. The V gene's germline CDR1 is SQVTM and CDR2 ANQGSEA. The CDR3 is 14 amino acids. V lost 1 base and J lost 5, with 12 bases in between. The CDR3 DNA reads TGCAGCGTTGAAGGTCCGGGGGGCCACAATGAGCAGTTCTTC. This gives the protein CSVEGPGGHNEQFF.

The genes are TRBV7-2 and TRBJ1-6; no definite D call. The germline V and J ends were trimmed by 0 bases and 13 bases, with 13 bases remaining between them. This CDR3 region has 14 residues. Germline values: CDR1 SGHTA, CDR2 FQGNSA. CDR3 region: CASSLALKGGPLHF. The DNA of the CDR3 is TGTGCCAGCAGCTTAGCGCTTAAAGGAGGGCCCCTCCACTTT.

The chain has TRBV10-3 and TRBJ2-1; possibly TRBD2 for D (7 bases). Trimming removed 0 bases at V and 7 bases at J, with 16 bases between. This CDR3 is built from 16 residues. The V gene's germline CDR1 is ENHRY and CDR2 SYGVKD. The CDR3, as DNA: TGTGCCATCAGTGAGTCTAGGGGGGGCAACCAGAATGAGCAGTTCTTC. Residues: CAISESRGGNQNEQFF.

The chain links TRBV7-2 to TRBJ2-2, with D maybe TRBD2 (5 bases). Germline CDR1 is SGHTA and CDR2 is FQGNSA. V lost 3 bases and J lost 0, with 20 bases in between. The CDR3 is 19 residues long. The CDR3 DNA is TGTGCCAGCAGCTTTTGGTTCGGAGGTCAGGCGGCGAACACCGGGGAGCTGTTTTTT. Its protein is CASSFWFGGQAANTGELFF.

The CDR3 sequence is CASSFWTSIGEQFF. The CDR3 coding sequence is TGTGCCAGCAGCTTTTGGACTAGCATCGGTGAGCAGTTCTTC. V is TRBV7-9 and J is TRBJ2-1; 8 nucleotides match TRBD2. The germline V gene encodes CDR1 SEHNR and CDR2 FQNEAQ (reference sequence). With V trimmed by 3 bases and J by 9 bases, 7 bases remained unmatched. The CDR3 spans 14 residues.

This clone has more than one count but fewer than ten. The chain employs TRBV20-1 and TRBJ1-4; D uncertain. The CDR3 has 11 residues. Germline CDR1 and CDR2: DFQATT and SNEGSKA (reference sequence). Trimming stripped 6 bases from V and 3 bases from J, with 5 bases between. The CDR3 nucleotides are TGCAGTGCCCCGGCTAATGAAAAACTGTTTTTT. It yields the protein CSAPANEKLFF.

This chain links TRBV6-5 with TRBJ2-2, with 7 bases aligning to TRBD1. Germline loops: CDR1 MNHEY, CDR2 SVGAGI. Unmatched junction bases numbered 3, after V lost 7 bases and J lost 1 base. This CDR3 is 14 amino acids long. The CDR3 DNA sequence: TGTGCCAGCATGGGGACAGTGAACACCGGGGAGCTGTTTTTT. It codes for CASMGTVNTGELFF.

The V gene is TRBV7-9, the J gene TRBJ2-7, with D possibly TRBD1 on 7 matching bases. This CDR3 is built from 13 residues. The V gene's germline CDR1 is SEHNR and CDR2 FQNEAQ (reference sequence). Trimming cost V 6 bases and J 7 bases, with 16 bases left between them. CDR3 sequence reads: CASRSSGGGEQYF. In nucleotides, the CDR3 is TGTGCCAGCAGGTCCTCAGGGGGAGGAGAGCAGTACTTC.

The rearrangement joins TRBV28 to TRBJ2-2, with 9 bases aligning to TRBD2. J gave up 6 bases and V 6 bases, and 5 bases lay outside the gene matches. CDR1 is MDHEN, CDR2 SYDVKM, per germline. The CDR3 is made up of 14 amino acids. The CDR3 nucleotides are TGTGCCAGCAGAGTAGCGGGAGTGGCCGGGGAGCTGTTTTTT. Residues: CASRVAGVAGELFF.

CDR3 protein: CASSLTSGRVGQYF. The DNA for the CDR3 is TGTGCCAGCAGTCTGACTAGCGGGAGAGTCGGGCAGTACTTC. The V call is TRBV6-5, the J call TRBJ2-7; 12 positions agree with TRBD2. Trimming at V came to 5 bases and at J to 9 bases, leaving 8 bases not matched to a gene. Looked up from germline, CDR1 is MNHEY and CDR2 is SVGAGI. The CDR3 has 14 residues.

The chain has TRBV9 and TRBJ2-7, with 7 positions matching TRBD1. After removal of 4 bases from V and 3 bases from J, the junction contained 4 bases not matched to a gene. The CDR3 has 13 residues. Germline loops: CDR1 SGDLS, CDR2 YYNGEE. CDR3 residues: CASSRGRNYEQYF. DNA for the CDR3: TGTGCCAGCAGCAGGGGGCGGAACTACGAGCAGTACTTC.

The V call is TRBV19, the J call TRBJ1-5; 8 nucleotides agree with TRBD1. Germline V lookup: CDR1 LNHDA, CDR2 SQIVND (reference sequence). The CDR3 spans 17 residues. Losses at the gene ends were 5 bases for V and 0 bases for J; bases not matched to a gene: 9. CDR3 in DNA: TGTGCCAGTAGTTGGGGGCTCAGGGGGCGTAGCAATCAGCCCCAGCATTTT. Amino acid sequence: CASSWGLRGRSNQPQHF. Using reference TRBV19 and TRBJ1-5 for the parts outside the CDR3, the full variable domain is DGGITQSPKYLFRKEGQNVTLSCEQNLNHDAMYWYRQDPGQGLRLIYYSQIVNDFQKGDIAEGYSVSREKKESFPLTVTSAQKNPTAFYLCASSWGLRGRSNQPQHFGDGTRLSIL.

The V gene is TRBV18, the J gene TRBJ1-2; D unresolved. Germline CDR1 and CDR2: KGHSH and LQKENI. This CDR3 is built from 16 residues. Trimming pared 3 bases from V and 6 bases from J, leaving 20 bases between. As DNA, the CDR3 is TGTGCCAGCTCACCCCCTGGCTCCCGAGGGTTGGATGGCTACACCTTC. The encoded protein is CASSPPGSRGLDGYTF.